This T cell receptor (beta chain) comes out of a study of graft-versus-host responses after intestinal transplantation. As for the study in general: Anti-thymocyte globulin was used for induction in all recipients, who then took tacrolimus and steroids for approximately 3 years.

Of note for this clone: Antigen specificity is unknown.

Per germline, CDR1 SGHVS and CDR2 FQNEAQ. The CDR3 consists of 14 residues. V shed 4 bases and J shed 6 bases, with 10 bases lying between them. The protocol was immunoSEQ multiplex PCR, while the TCRdb copy is restricted to in-frame clones and leaves out a portion. In the table there are tens of thousands of clones, 94% of which are singletons. The receptor was derived from a human donor who was the organ donor for an intestinal transplant. The specimen was unstimulated CD4+ T cells sorted from spleen or lymph node cells, collected before transplant. V and J are TRBV7-8 and TRBJ1-6; D perhaps matches TRBD1 (6 bases). The CDR3 loop reads CASSYGQFNSPLHF. The CDR3 nucleotides are TGTGCCAGCAGCTACGGACAGTTTAATTCACCCCTCCACTTT.